This T cell receptor beta chain was documented in a study of shared T cell receptors in the human thymus. Using immunoSEQ multiplex PCR, the repertoire was profiled, and TCRdb retains in-frame clones only, with some absent. Of hundreds of thousands of clones listed, roughly 90% were seen once; the top ten hold around 0.0099%. Germline V gives CDR1 LNHNV, CDR2 YYDKDF (reference sequence). CDR3 length equals 13 residues. J was trimmed by 2 bases and V by 8 bases; bases with no gene match: 6. The sample was also reused in another study, on human thymus T cells.

The TCR originated in a boy under two years old with a congenital heart defect. This chain connects TRBV15 to TRBJ2-7, with 7 positions matching TRBD2. Sequencing was performed on thymocytes. The CDR3 is CATGGGSPYEQYF. CDR3 bases: TGTGCCACCGGGGGGGGGAGCCCCTACGAGCAGTACTTC.